The 28 T cell receptor beta chains below all came from one sample that was sequenced in a study of T cell responses to AZD1222 COVID-19 vaccine. Sequenced by immunoSEQ multiplex PCR; TCRdb stores in-frame clones only, minus some. The table shows 55,000 to 75,000 clones, with roughly 89% occurring only once. The material sequenced was peripheral blood, taken on day 0 of AZD1222 vaccination. These receptors originate from an adult in good health.

The V and J genes are TRBV11-2 and TRBJ2-5; TRBD1 matches 10 bases. The trim removed 4 bases at V and 4 bases at J, leaving 6 bases unmatched. Germline CDR1 reads SGHAT; CDR2 reads FQNNGV. This CDR3 comprises 15 residues. Here the CDR3 DNA reads TGTGCCAGCAGCTCCGACAGGGGGCACGGAGAGACCCAGTACTTC. The encoded protein is CASSSDRGHGETQYF.

The chain recombines TRBV27 with TRBJ1-4; no firm D call. The germline gives CDR1 MNHEY, CDR2 SMNVEV (reference sequence). This CDR3 comprises 15 residues. Trimming took off 5 bases at V and 0 bases at J, with 10 bases between the two ends. The CDR3: CASSTLRATNEKLFF. CDR3 nucleotide sequence: TGTGCCAGCAGTACCTTACGAGCAACTAATGAAAAACTGTTTTTT. The full variable domain, its missing parts supplied by reference TRBV27 and TRBJ1-4, is EAQVTQNPRYLITVTGKKLTVTCSQNMNHEYMSWYRQDPGLGLRQIYYSMNVEVTDKGDVPEGYKVSRKEKRNFPLILESPSPNQTSLYFCASSTLRATNEKLFFGSGTQLSVL.

The genes are TRBV5-5 and TRBJ1-3, with D possibly being TRBD1 (5 bases). The CDR3 has 16 residues. The germline V and J ends were trimmed by 0 bases and 0 bases, with 10 bases remaining between them. Germline V gene data show CDR1 as SGHKS and CDR2 as YYEKEE (reference sequence). CDR3 loop: CASSLGSGGSGNTIYF. DNA for the CDR3: TGTGCCAGCAGCTTGGGGTCGGGGGGCTCTGGAAACACCATATATTTT.

This sequence joins TRBV5-4 and TRBJ2-3, with no clear D. The germline gives CDR1 SGHNT, CDR2 YYREEE (reference sequence). Trimming stripped 4 bases from V and 0 bases from J, with 9 bases between. This CDR3 is 14 amino acids long. CDR3 sequence: CASSPRSSTDTQYF. Here the CDR3 DNA reads TGTGCCAGCAGCCCCAGATCTAGCACAGATACGCAGTATTTT.

With respect to this clone: Compared with germline, one end of the junction differs, possibly owing to a read error. This chain joins TRBV5-4 and TRBJ1-6, with 9 bases that match TRBD1. CDR3 size: 14 residues. Germline V gene sequence: CDR1 SGHNT, CDR2 YYREEE (reference sequence). CDR3 amino acids: CASTLGQGISPLHF. For the CDR3, the DNA is TGTGCCAGCACCTTGGGACAGGGAATTTCACCCCTCCACTTT.

This chain joins TRBV2 and TRBJ2-5; the match to TRBD1 covers 7 bases. V gave up 8 bases and J gave up 2 bases; unmatched junction bases: 5. There are 13 residues in the CDR3. CDR1 and CDR2 (germline): SNHLY, FYNNEI. The CDR3 coding sequence is TGTGCCAGCCAGGACAGGCGGCAAGAGACCCAGTACTTC. Amino acids: CASQDRRQETQYF. Using reference TRBV2 and TRBJ2-5 for the parts outside the CDR3, the full variable domain is EPEVTQTPSHQVTQMGQEVILRCVPISNHLYFYWYRQILGQKVEFLVSFYNNEISEKSEIFDDQFSVERPDGSNFTLKIRSTKLEDSAMYFCASQDRRQETQYFGPGTRLLVL.

The chain employs TRBV5-8 and TRBJ2-2, with D tentatively TRBD2 (5 bases). Trimming took 7 bases from V and 5 from J, leaving 15 bases between them. There are 14 residues in the CDR3. The germline CDR1 and CDR2 sequences are SGHTS and YDEGEE. CDR3 in DNA: TGTGCCAGCGGTTGGTCTCGCGGGACCGGGGAGCTGTTTTTT. Translation gives CASGWSRGTGELFF. Full variable domain (outside the CDR3, taken from reference TRBV5-8 and TRBJ2-2): EAGVTQSPTHLIKTRGQQATLRCSPISGHTSVYWYQQALGLGLQFLLWYDEGEERNRGNFPPRFSGRQFPNYSSELNVNALELEDSALYLCASGWSRGTGELFFGEGSRLTVL.

The chain is built from TRBV5-6 and TRBJ2-2; D is tentatively TRBD1 or TRBD2 (5 bases each). This CDR3 is built from 14 residues. Germline lookup yields CDR1 SGHDT and CDR2 YYEEEE. Trimming shortened V by 7 bases and J by 4 bases, and 14 bases separated the two germline ends. The CDR3 sequence is CASGRDGFTGELFF. CDR3 bases: TGTGCCAGCGGCCGGGACGGCTTCACCGGGGAGCTGTTTTTT. The full variable domain, rest sourced from reference TRBV5-6 and TRBJ2-2, is DAGVTQSPTHLIKTRGQQVTLRCSPKSGHDTVSWYQQALGQGPQFIFQYYEEEERQRGNFPDRFSGHQFPNYSSELNVNALLLGDSALYLCASGRDGFTGELFFGEGSRLTVL.

This clone showed up just once. V usage is TRBV23-1 and J usage is TRBJ1-1, with 8 bases identical to TRBD1. TRBV23-1 falls under the ORF class, with uncertain function. Trimming at V came to 0 bases and at J to 5 bases, leaving 8 bases not matched to a gene. The CDR3 spans 16 residues. The CDR3 here is CASSQSPDRVGTEAFF. The DNA of the CDR3 is TGCGCCAGCAGTCAATCGCCGGACAGGGTAGGAACTGAAGCTTTCTTT.

The chain is built from TRBV3-1 (or the pseudogene TRBV3-2) and TRBJ2-7; TRBD1 matches at 9 bases. The junction had 7 bases not matched to a gene; V was cut back by 5 bases and J by 5 bases. Germline CDR1 and CDR2: LGHDT and YNNKEL (reference sequence). The CDR3 spans 14 residues. This CDR3 reads CASSRVGQGHEQYF. The CDR3 region has the DNA TGTGCCAGCAGCAGAGTGGGACAGGGCCACGAGCAGTACTTC.

This chain uses TRBV7-9 with TRBJ1-1; D is unresolved. Trimming pared 8 bases from V and 1 base from J, leaving 14 bases between. Per the germline V gene, CDR1 is SEHNR and CDR2 is FQNEAQ (reference sequence). This CDR3 has 14 amino acids. This CDR3 is CASSTPPRNTEAFF. The CDR3 bases are TGTGCCAGCTCGACTCCCCCCAGGAACACTGAAGCTTTCTTT.

The gene calls are TRBV19 and TRBJ1-5; D might be TRBD1 (6 bases). The CDR3 is 16 amino acids. The germline V gene encodes CDR1 LNHDA and CDR2 SQIVND (reference sequence). Trimming stripped 5 bases from V and 3 bases from J, with 17 bases between. The CDR3 sequence: CASSAPAGASNQPQHF. CDR3 coding DNA: TGTGCCAGTAGTGCCCCGGCAGGGGCGTCCAATCAGCCCCAGCATTTT.

The V gene is TRBV9, the J gene TRBJ2-1; weak D call: TRBD2 (6 bases). Germline loops: CDR1 SGDLS, CDR2 YYNGEE. V was clipped by 4 bases and J by 6 bases, with 17 bases between them. The CDR3 length is 15 residues. The CDR3 bases are TGTGCCAGCAGCCTTGGACTACAGGTGTCCAATGAGCAGTTCTTC. It codes for CASSLGLQVSNEQFF.

V is TRBV18 and J is TRBJ1-5, with 9 bases identical to TRBD1. This CDR3 region has 16 residues. The V segment lost 2 bases and the J segment 5 bases; nucleotides outside the gene matches: 7. Per germline, CDR1 KGHSH and CDR2 LQKENI. In DNA, the CDR3 is TGTGCCAGCTCACCAAGCCTGGACAGGGGTTATCAGCCCCAGCATTTT. This translates into CASSPSLDRGYQPQHF.

The chain links TRBV2 to TRBJ1-5, with 8 bases matching TRBD1. The CDR3 spans 14 residues. V lost 5 bases and J lost 4; bases outside the gene matches: 4. Germline V CDR1 and CDR2: SNHLY, FYNNEI. Here the CDR3 reads CASSPGTGNQPQHF. The CDR3 DNA is TGTGCCAGCAGTCCCGGGACAGGTAATCAGCCCCAGCATTTT.

The CDR3 DNA is TGTGCCAGCAGCTTAGGGGTACAGAGCACAGATACGCAGTATTTT. This encodes CASSLGVQSTDTQYF. The rearrangement joins TRBV7-2 to TRBJ2-3; D is uncertain. The CDR3 is 15 amino acids. The germline gives CDR1 SGHTA, CDR2 FQGNSA. V was cut by 1 base and J by 0 bases, with 8 bases left in between.

This clone has just one count. The V and J genes are TRBV6-5 and TRBJ2-1; 10 nucleotides match TRBD1. V lost 7 bases, J lost 8 bases, and 11 bases stayed unmatched. Per germline, CDR1 MNHEY and CDR2 SVGAGI. This CDR3 spans 15 amino acids. CDR3 in amino acids: CASNGVDRGHDEQFF. The CDR3, as DNA: TGTGCCAGCAATGGAGTAGACAGGGGGCATGATGAGCAGTTCTTC.

This clone was counted between two and nine times. Other DNA sequences in this sample translate to the same CDR3. The rearrangement links TRBV6-5 to TRBJ2-2, with 14 bases aligning to TRBD2. The CDR3 runs 15 residues. The germline CDR1 and CDR2 sequences are MNHEY and SVGAGI. The trim removed 6 bases at V and 7 bases at J, leaving 4 bases unmatched. The CDR3 is CASRGTSGGIGELFF. CDR3 nucleotide sequence: TGTGCCAGCAGGGGGACTAGCGGGGGAATCGGGGAGCTGTTTTTT.

CDR3 coding DNA: TGTGCCATAGACAGGGGGGATGGGACTGAAGCTTTCTTT. The encoded protein is CAIDRGDGTEAFF. J is TRBJ1-1 and V is TRBV5-5; 9 bases agree with TRBD1. This CDR3 spans 13 amino acids. Trimming at V came to 9 bases and at J to 5 bases, leaving 8 bases not matched to a gene. Per germline, CDR1 SGHKS and CDR2 YYEKEE (reference sequence).

V usage is TRBV7-2 and J usage is TRBJ2-3, with D uncertain. V shed 1 base and J shed 2 bases, with 4 bases lying between them. The CDR3 contains 13 residues. The germline V gene has CDR1 SGHTA and CDR2 FQGNSA. The DNA of the CDR3 is TGTGCCAGCAGCTTAGTAGACACAGATACGCAGTATTTT. Amino acids: CASSLVDTDTQYF. Supplemented by reference TRBV7-2 and TRBJ2-3, the full variable domain reads GAGVSQSPSNKVTEKGKDVELRCDPISGHTALYWYRQSLGQGLEFLIYFQGNSAPDKSGLPSDRFSAERTGGSVSTLTIQRTQQEDSAVYLCASSLVDTDTQYFGPGTRLTVL.

This rearrangement joins TRBV19 to TRBJ2-5; 10 nucleotides align to TRBD1. The CDR3 length is 14 residues. Per the germline V gene, CDR1 is LNHDA and CDR2 is SQIVND (reference sequence). V lost 5 bases and J lost 5; bases outside the gene matches: 5. In DNA, the CDR3 is TGTGCCAGTAGTTACGGGACAGGGGTGGAGACCCAGTACTTC. Protein product: CASSYGTGVETQYF.

This clone appeared once. The chain carries TRBV3-1 (or the pseudogene TRBV3-2) and TRBJ1-6; D unresolved. Per the germline V gene, CDR1 is LGHDT and CDR2 is YNNKEL (reference sequence). The CDR3 totals 15 residues. Trimming cost V 1 base and J 7 bases, with 11 bases left between them. CDR3 DNA sequence: TGTGCCAGCAGCCAAGGGGCTTCGCACAATTCACCCCTCCACTTT. It is translated as CASSQGASHNSPLHF.

The genes are TRBV10-3 and TRBJ1-5, with unresolved D. This CDR3 comprises 12 residues. The germline V and J ends were trimmed by 2 bases and 5 bases, with 4 bases remaining between them. CDR1 and CDR2 (germline): ENHRY, SYGVKD. DNA of the CDR3: TGTGCCATCAGTGAGGTGGATCAGCCCCAGCATTTT. This codes for CAISEVDQPQHF.

V usage is TRBV6-5 and J usage is TRBJ1-1; D remains unclear. Germline V gives CDR1 MNHEY, CDR2 SVGAGI. The CDR3 runs to 15 residues. Trimming cost V 6 bases and J 1 base, with 15 bases left between them. CDR3 bases: TGTGCCAGCAGGGAGACGGTGTTAAAGAACACTGAAGCTTTCTTT. It is translated as CASRETVLKNTEAFF.

The chain is built from TRBV27 and TRBJ1-1, with a tentative D call TRBD1 (5 bases). Trimming shortened V by 5 bases and J by 4 bases, and 11 bases separated the two germline ends. Germline values: CDR1 MNHEY, CDR2 SMNVEV (reference sequence). The CDR3 covers 13 residues. The CDR3 nucleotides read TGTGCCAGCAGTGGTCAGGGTTCCACTGAAGCTTTCTTT. Its protein product is CASSGQGSTEAFF.

The chain uses TRBV6-1 and TRBJ2-2, with TRBD1 matching 10 bases. The CDR3 extends over 16 amino acids. Losses at the gene ends were 2 bases for V and 3 bases for J; bases not matched to a gene: 3. Germline-derived CDR1 and CDR2 are MNHNS and SASEGT. In nucleotides, the CDR3 is TGTGCCAGCAGTGAATTCGGGACAGGGGACACCGGGGAGCTGTTTTTT. Amino acids: CASSEFGTGDTGELFF.

This clone was observed once. The chain has TRBV9 and TRBJ2-5, with D perhaps assigned TRBD1 or TRBD2 (5 bases each). CDR3 length: 15 amino acids. The germline V gene has CDR1 SGDLS and CDR2 YYNGEE. V gave up 2 bases and J gave up 2 bases, with 13 bases separating them. The CDR3 DNA is TGTGCCAGCAGCGTCGCCGGGACGGGTCAAGAGACCCAGTACTTC. It encodes CASSVAGTGQETQYF.

The gene calls are TRBV11-2 and TRBJ2-3, with TRBD1 identical over 7 bases. The CDR3 sequence is 14 residues long. The germline V gene encodes CDR1 SGHAT and CDR2 FQNNGV. V lost 6 bases to trimming and J lost 1 base; unmatched junction nucleotides: 4. CDR3 amino acids: CASRATGGTDTQYF. CDR3 nucleotide sequence: TGTGCCAGCAGGGCAACAGGGGGCACAGATACGCAGTATTTT.